A selection of T cell receptor beta chains follows, all from one sample in a study of CD8 T cells in Susac syndrome. TCRdb reanalysed the immunoSEQ multiplex PCR reads using MiXCR and keeps one entry per CDR3 protein. The sample consists of 120,000 to 150,000 distinct CDR3 sequences, 90% to 97% of them appearing once. The sequenced sample was CD4+ T cells from PBMCs. The receptor source for this set is a human donor with Susac syndrome. Both conserved end residues are part of each CDR3. The D gene is left open where the match is weak. Expanded clones get a size class; other rows say once, few or many, or leave the size out.

D gene,clone size,V gene,J gene,CDR3 DNA,CDR3 protein
-,-,TRBV2,TRBJ2-2,TGTGCCAGCAGTGATAAGGTTCGCGCCGGGGAGCTGTTTTTT,CASSDKVRAGELFF
-,-,TRBV7-9,TRBJ2-5,TGTGCCTCGACTGTCCAAGAGACCCAGTACTTC,CASTVQETQYF
TRBD1,once,TRBV29-1,TRBJ2-1,TGCAGCGTTGAAGGGGGACAGGTCTCCTACAATGAGCAGTTCTTC,CSVEGGQVSYNEQFF
-,-,TRBV7-9,TRBJ1-1,TGTGCCAGCAGCTTAGATACAGTAACTGAAGCTTTCTTT,CASSLDTVTEAFF
-,-,TRBV12-3/TRBV12-4,TRBJ1-2,TGTGCCAGCAGCCGCCCGGGACCTCCGAGCGGCTACACCTTC,CASSRPGPPSGYTF
-,-,TRBV28,TRBJ1-1,TGTGCCAGCAGTTTAACAGTTACTGAAGCTTTCTTT,CASSLTVTEAFF
TRBD1,once,TRBV14,TRBJ2-7,TGTGCCAGCAGCCGAACAGGGGGAATCGAGCAGTACTTC,CASSRTGGIEQYF
-,-,TRBV4-1,TRBJ2-3,TGCGCCAGCAGCCAAGATTTATGGGCGCCGGCCCCAGATACGCAGTATTTT,CASSQDLWAPAPDTQYF
TRBD1,-,TRBV20-1,TRBJ1-5,TGCAGTGCCGACAGGGGTAGCAATCAGCCCCAGCATTTT,CSADRGSNQPQHF
-,-,TRBV7-9,TRBJ1-1,TGTGCCAGCAGCTTACCGGGACCTAACACTGAAGCTTTCTTT,CASSLPGPNTEAFF
-,-,TRBV3-1,TRBJ1-2,TGTGCCAGCAGCTCAACTTATGGCTACACCTTC,CASSSTYGYTF
-,-,TRBV5-4,TRBJ2-3,TGTGCCAGCAGCTATGGCGGCACAGATACGCAGTATTTT,CASSYGGTDTQYF
TRBD2,once,TRBV20-1,TRBJ2-1,TGCAGTGCTAGCCGGACTAGCGGGGGGGAGCAGTTCTTC,CSASRTSGGEQFF
-,-,TRBV5-4,TRBJ1-1,TGTGCCAGCAGACCCCGCCCGGGGGGCGATTTGAACACTGAAGCTTTCTTT,CASRPRPGGDLNTEAFF
TRBD1,-,TRBV28,TRBJ2-7,TGTGCCAGCAGTGACCCGGGACAGGGCCTTTCCGAGCAGTACTTC,CASSDPGQGLSEQYF
-,-,TRBV20-1,TRBJ1-4,TGCAGTGCTAGAGATCTGCATGAAAAACTGTTTTTT,CSARDLHEKLFF
-,-,TRBV4-2,TRBJ1-4,TGTGCCAGCAGCCAACCCCGAGTGGGGACGGGCTTGGAAAAACTGTTTTTT,CASSQPRVGTGLEKLFF
-,-,TRBV29-1,TRBJ2-7,TGCAGCGTTGAAGATCCGACGCGGCGAGGCTACGAGCAGTACTTC,CSVEDPTRRGYEQYF
-,-,TRBV29-1,TRBJ2-7,TGCAGCGTTGTCGGCCGGAACCACTACGAGCAGTACTTC,CSVVGRNHYEQYF
-,once,TRBV6-6,TRBJ2-1,TGTGCCAGCAGTCCTCCGGGGGGCCCCTACAATGAGCAGTTCTTC,CASSPPGGPYNEQFF
-,-,TRBV6-2/TRBV6-3,TRBJ1-2,TGTGCCAGCACCTACGGACAACTCTATGGCTACACCTTC,CASTYGQLYGYTF
-,-,TRBV4-1,TRBJ1-1,TGCGCCAGCAGCCAAGCCTTGGGGGCTCGAACTGAAGCTTTCTTT,CASSQALGARTEAFF
-,-,TRBV9,TRBJ1-2,TGTGCCAGCAGCGTAGACCCCACTGACTATGGCTACACCTTC,CASSVDPTDYGYTF
-,-,TRBV7-6,TRBJ1-2,TGTGCCAGCAGCCCCGGACAGTACTATGGCTACACCTTC,CASSPGQYYGYTF
-,-,TRBV12-3/TRBV12-4,TRBJ2-2,TGTGCCAGCAGTTTAGAACGAGGGTACACCGGGGAGCTGTTTTTT,CASSLERGYTGELFF
-,-,TRBV18,TRBJ2-1,TGTGCCAGCTCACCGGGCGACTCCCGAGTCGGGATGCAGTTCTTC,CASSPGDSRVGMQFF
TRBD1,-,TRBV18,TRBJ1-2,TGTGCCAGCTCACCACGGGACAGTACTAACTATGGCTACACCTTC,CASSPRDSTNYGYTF